One sample yielded the 10 T cell receptor beta chains listed below, sequenced in a study of T cell responses to AZD1222 COVID-19 vaccine. TCRdb keeps only in-frame clones here, not all; method: immunoSEQ multiplex PCR. Here the sample spans about 110,000 clones, about 90% being singletons. Sequencing used peripheral blood, obtained 28 days after the second AZD1222 dose. All receptors come from an adult who received the AZD1222 COVID-19 vaccine.

Regarding this clone: Other DNA variants within this sample encode the same CDR3. V is TRBV6-5 and J is TRBJ1-4; a weak D match, TRBD1 (6 bases). V dropped 8 bases and J dropped 7 bases, with 11 bases sitting between them. Germline V gives CDR1 MNHEY, CDR2 SVGAGI. The CDR3 extends over 12 amino acids. The CDR3, as DNA: TGTGCCAGCCGAAAGGGGGGTGAAAAACTGTTTTTT. Encoded protein: CASRKGGEKLFF.

This chain joins TRBV13 and TRBJ2-3; possibly TRBD1 for D (5 bases). V gave up 1 base and J gave up 2 bases, with 10 bases separating them. CDR1 is PRHDT and CDR2 is FYEKMQ in the germline V gene (reference sequence). The CDR3 has 15 residues. CDR3 sequence reads: CASSLAQGSTDTQYF. The CDR3 DNA is TGTGCCAGCAGCTTAGCCCAGGGCTCCACAGATACGCAGTATTTT.

The chain recombines TRBV25-1 with TRBJ1-2, with D possibly matching TRBD1 (5 bases). Germline V gene sequence: CDR1 MGHDK, CDR2 SYGVNS. This CDR3 is built from 17 residues. Trimming removed 8 bases from V and 4 bases from J, with 26 bases in between. Here the CDR3 DNA reads TGTGCCAGCGGAAAAAGCGGGGGTCCCCTGGGGGGCTATGGCTACACCTTC. It is translated as CASGKSGGPLGGYGYTF.

The chain employs TRBV5-1 and TRBJ1-2; D not certain. Germline loops: CDR1 SGHRS, CDR2 YFSETQ. The CDR3 covers 13 residues. V was trimmed by 3 bases and J by 4 bases, leaving 10 bases between them. The CDR3 nucleotides read TGCGCCAGCAGCTCTTGGGGAGGCTATGGCTACACCTTC. As protein: CASSSWGGYGYTF. Looking up the rest from reference TRBV5-1 and TRBJ1-2 gives the full variable domain: KAGVTQTPRYLIKTRGQQVTLSCSPISGHRSVSWYQQTPGQGLQFLFEYFSETQRNKGNFPGRFSGRQFSNSRSEMNVSTLELGDSALYLCASSSWGGYGYTFGSGTRLTVV.

The gene calls are TRBV7-9 and TRBJ1-5; TRBD1 agrees at 9 bases. The V gene's germline CDR1 is SEHNR and CDR2 FQNEAQ (reference sequence). The CDR3 length is 12 residues. J lost 15 bases, V lost 4 bases, and 7 bases had no gene match. CDR3 DNA: TGTGCCAGCAGCTCGGGACAGGGTATACGGCATTTT. Translating gives CASSSGQGIRHF.

The rearrangement uses TRBV5-6 and TRBJ1-2; a weak D match, TRBD1 (6 bases). V lost 4 bases, J lost 2 bases, and 15 bases lay in between. Germline V gives CDR1 SGHDT, CDR2 YYEEEE. The CDR3 runs to 15 residues. CDR3 region: CASSHAYGQNYGYTF. Written as DNA, the CDR3 is TGTGCCAGCAGCCACGCATATGGACAGAACTATGGCTACACCTTC.

V gene TRBV7-9 combines with J gene TRBJ2-7; a possible D gene is TRBD1 (5 bases). V was cut by 2 bases and J by 5 bases, with 10 bases left in between. CDR3 length equals 13 residues. Germline V lookup: CDR1 SEHNR, CDR2 FQNEAQ (reference sequence). For the CDR3, the DNA is TGTGCCAGCAGCTTAAAGGGGCACGACGAGCAGTACTTC. Protein sequence: CASSLKGHDEQYF.

V usage is TRBV7-9 and J usage is TRBJ1-6, with TRBD1 identical over 8 bases. With 4 bases clipped from V and 6 bases from J, the junction kept 2 bases outside the gene matches. The CDR3 consists of 14 residues. Germline V lookup: CDR1 SEHNR, CDR2 FQNEAQ (reference sequence). In DNA form, the CDR3 reads TGTGCCAGCAGCTACAGGGGGACTAATTCACCCCTCCACTTT. Encoded protein: CASSYRGTNSPLHF.

The J gene is TRBJ2-5, the V gene TRBV6-5, with D tentatively TRBD1 or TRBD2 (5 bases each). V was cut by 7 bases and J by 4 bases, with 16 bases left in between. This CDR3 is 14 amino acids long. Germline V CDR1 and CDR2: MNHEY, SVGAGI. The CDR3 here is CASKGTWLIETQYF. The CDR3 DNA is TGTGCCAGCAAAGGGACCTGGCTGATAGAGACCCAGTACTTC.

CDR3 region: CASSVSGLHYGYTF. In nucleotides, the CDR3 is TGTGCCAGCAGTGTAAGCGGTCTTCACTATGGCTACACCTTC. V usage is TRBV25-1 and J usage is TRBJ1-2, with D hard to call. Trimming stripped 4 bases from V and 3 bases from J, with 12 bases between. The germline V gene has CDR1 MGHDK and CDR2 SYGVNS. This CDR3 contains 14 residues.